These 16 T cell receptor beta chains were sequenced from one sample in a study of STAT5B mutations in CD4+ large granular lymphocyte leukemia. Some clones are missing from TCRdb's copy, which holds only in-frame ones; the method was immunoSEQ multiplex PCR. The profile shows about 40,000 clones, around 85% of them singletons. The sequenced material came from CD4+ T cells from blood buffy coats. These receptors were taken from a human donor in good health.

The chain employs TRBV6-5 and TRBJ2-7, with D perhaps matching TRBD1 or TRBD2 (5 bases each). Germline values: CDR1 MNHEY, CDR2 SVGAGI. V gave up 0 bases and J gave up 3 bases, with 6 bases separating them. The length of the CDR3 is 13 residues. CDR3 nucleotide sequence: TGTGCCAGCAGTTACTCGAGGGGCTACGAGCAGTACTTC. It encodes CASSYSRGYEQYF.

The chain carries TRBV19 and TRBJ1-1; weak D call: TRBD1 (5 bases). V lost 0 bases and J lost 7, with 12 bases in between. Germline lookup yields CDR1 LNHDA and CDR2 SQIVND (reference sequence). CDR3 length: 14 residues. Written as DNA, the CDR3 is TGTGCCAGTAGTATAGAGACAGCTGGGATTGAAGCTTTCTTT. It codes for CASSIETAGIEAFF.

V gene TRBV5-4 combines with J gene TRBJ2-5, with TRBD2 matching 7 bases. This CDR3 has 15 residues. In germline, CDR1 is SGHNT, CDR2 YYREEE (reference sequence). V gave up 4 bases and J gave up 2 bases; unmatched junction bases: 8. In nucleotides, the CDR3 is TGTGCCAGCAGCCCAAACCTAGCGGTGCAAGAGACCCAGTACTTC. Protein: CASSPNLAVQETQYF.

The V and J genes are TRBV6-5 and TRBJ2-7, with 9 bases identical to TRBD2. Germline V gene lookup returns CDR1 MNHEY and CDR2 SVGAGI. The CDR3 sequence is 14 residues long. Losses at the gene ends were 4 bases for V and 3 bases for J; bases not matched to a gene: 4. The CDR3 protein is CASSSSGGLYEQYF. The CDR3 DNA follows: TGTGCCAGCAGTTCCAGCGGGGGGCTCTACGAGCAGTACTTC.

The chain has TRBV15 and TRBJ2-5; TRBD2 aligns across 10 bases. The CDR3 is 15 amino acids. Looked up from germline, CDR1 is LNHNV and CDR2 is YYDKDF (reference sequence). V trimming: 2 bases; J trimming: 5 bases; junction bases outside the gene matches: 5. CDR3 nucleotides: TGTGCCACCAGCAGATTTCTAGCGGGGGTTGAGACCCAGTACTTC. Amino acid sequence: CATSRFLAGVETQYF.

The V and J genes are TRBV13 and TRBJ2-1, with a possible D match to TRBD2 (5 bases). V shed 4 bases and J shed 5 bases, with 12 bases lying between them. The CDR3 length is 14 residues. CDR1 and CDR2 from the germline V gene are PRHDT and FYEKMQ (reference sequence). The CDR3 DNA reads TGTGCCAGCAGCTATACTAGGCCCCACAATGAGCAGTTCTTC. Protein product: CASSYTRPHNEQFF.

The chain combines TRBV6-1 with TRBJ1-2, with 7 bases aligning to TRBD1. V gave up 5 bases and J gave up 4 bases; unmatched junction bases: 7. The germline gives CDR1 MNHNS, CDR2 SASEGT. The CDR3 is 14 residues long. The CDR3 protein is CASSPHQGVYGYTF. CDR3 in DNA: TGTGCCAGCAGTCCACACCAGGGGGTCTATGGCTACACCTTC.

The chain has TRBV28 and TRBJ2-7; D not certain. Germline V gene lookup returns CDR1 MDHEN and CDR2 SYDVKM. This CDR3 spans 16 amino acids. Trimming took off 4 bases at V and 0 bases at J, with 16 bases between the two ends. This CDR3 is CASSSPRLPSSYEQYF. Written as DNA, the CDR3 is TGTGCCAGCAGTTCCCCAAGGTTACCGAGCTCCTACGAGCAGTACTTC.

CDR3 DNA: TGTGCCTGGAGTCCACTAGCGGATAACACAGATACGCAGTATTTT. It is translated as CAWSPLADNTDTQYF. The chain recombines TRBV30 with TRBJ2-3; 8 bases agree with TRBD2. V shed 2 bases and J 2 bases; nucleotides not matched to a gene: 6. Germline V gene lookup returns CDR1 GTSNPN and CDR2 SVGIG (reference sequence). The CDR3 extends over 15 amino acids.

The chain uses TRBV7-9 and TRBJ1-2; 7 nucleotides agree with TRBD1. The germline V gene has CDR1 SEHNR and CDR2 FQNEAQ (reference sequence). This CDR3 spans 16 amino acids. The trim removed 5 bases at V and 7 bases at J, leaving 16 bases unmatched. CDR3 in amino acids: CASSQPPTGESSGYTF. In DNA, the CDR3 is TGTGCCAGCAGCCAACCACCCACAGGGGAGTCTAGTGGCTACACCTTC.

The CDR3 DNA sequence: TGTGCCAGCAGACAGGGCTTAATTTACAATGAGCAGTTCTTC. As protein: CASRQGLIYNEQFF. The chain joins TRBV19 to TRBJ2-1, with TRBD1 identical over 7 bases. There are 14 residues in the CDR3. V gave up 9 bases and J gave up 4 bases; unmatched junction bases: 9. Germline CDR1 and CDR2: LNHDA and SQIVND (reference sequence).

The genes are TRBV2 and TRBJ1-5; 9 nucleotides line up with TRBD1. Germline trimming cut 0 bases from V and 7 bases from J; bases unmatched to any gene: 13. The length of the CDR3 is 18 residues. Germline loops: CDR1 SNHLY, CDR2 FYNNEI. The CDR3 loop is CASSEALGTGQGRQPQHF. The CDR3 nucleotides are TGTGCCAGCAGTGAAGCGCTTGGAACGGGACAGGGTCGACAGCCCCAGCATTTT.

The chain carries TRBV25-1 and TRBJ1-1, with TRBD1 identical over 8 bases. The CDR3 covers 13 residues. CDR1 is MGHDK, CDR2 SYGVNS, per germline. Trimming at V came to 4 bases and at J to 3 bases, leaving 1 base not matched to a gene. CDR3 in amino acids: CASSGQGYTEAFF. In DNA, the CDR3 is TGTGCCAGCAGTGGACAGGGGTACACTGAAGCTTTCTTT.

The J gene is TRBJ2-3, the V gene TRBV19; TRBD2 agrees at 16 bases. Germline V gene data show CDR1 as LNHDA and CDR2 as SQIVND (reference sequence). This CDR3 region has 19 residues. J gave up 5 bases and V 4 bases, and 12 bases lay outside the gene matches. CDR3 protein: CASSKGLAGGPPGEDTQYF. CDR3 nucleotide sequence: TGTGCCAGTAGTAAGGGACTAGCGGGGGGGCCTCCTGGGGAAGATACGCAGTATTTT. The entire variable domain, with the rest obtained from reference TRBV19 and TRBJ2-3, is as follows: DGGITQSPKYLFRKEGQNVTLSCEQNLNHDAMYWYRQDPGQGLRLIYYSQIVNDFQKGDIAEGYSVSREKKESFPLTVTSAQKNPTAFYLCASSKGLAGGPPGEDTQYFGPGTRLTVL.

The chain links TRBV7-9 to TRBJ1-1; D is perhaps TRBD1 (5 bases). CDR1 and CDR2 from the germline V gene are SEHNR and FQNEAQ (reference sequence). There are 13 residues in the CDR3. The V end lost 8 bases, the J end lost 1 base, and 11 bases lay between the germline ends. CDR3 sequence (DNA): TGTGCCAGCTCGAAGGGGCGGAACACTGAAGCTTTCTTT. It is translated as CASSKGRNTEAFF.

In this sample, this clone turned up once. The V and J genes are TRBV5-5 and TRBJ1-5; the D gene is possibly TRBD1 (5 bases). Deletions cut 8 bases from V and 0 bases from J, with 15 bases between. This CDR3 spans 15 amino acids. Germline loops: CDR1 SGHKS, CDR2 YYEKEE (reference sequence). CDR3 loop: CASKNQGNSNQPQHF. CDR3 DNA: TGTGCCAGTAAAAATCAGGGAAATAGCAATCAGCCCCAGCATTTT. Filled out from reference TRBV5-5 and TRBJ1-5, the complete variable domain reads DAGVTQSPTHLIKTRGQQVTLRCSPISGHKSVSWYQQVLGQGPQFIFQYYEKEERGRGNFPDRFSARQFPNYSSELNVNALLLGDSALYLCASKNQGNSNQPQHFGDGTRLSIL.